Below, 21 T cell receptor beta chains from the same sample are listed, as sequenced in a study of blood T cell repertoires in COVID-19. Assay: immunoSEQ multiplex PCR; the TCRdb copy retains only in-frame clones and omits some. The sample contains 75,000 to 100,000 clones, more than 75% of which appear only once. The source material was peripheral blood. The receptors here all came from a human donor in a cohort sampled during active COVID-19.

The CDR3 protein is CASSYQRGPSYNEQFF. The CDR3 nucleotides read TGTGCCAGCAGTTACCAGCGGGGGCCCTCCTACAATGAGCAGTTCTTC. This rearrangement joins TRBV6-2 or TRBV6-3 to TRBJ2-1; TRBD2 matches at 8 bases. V gave up 2 bases and J gave up 0 bases; unmatched junction bases: 3. This CDR3 has 16 amino acids. CDR1 and CDR2 (germline): MNHEY, SVGEGT.

This chain uses TRBV7-9 with TRBJ2-5, with D hard to call. With 5 bases removed from V and 2 bases from J, the gap between germline ends came to 9 bases. The germline V gene encodes CDR1 SEHNR and CDR2 FQNEAQ (reference sequence). The CDR3 contains 13 residues. CDR3 protein: CASSPNRQETQYF. In nucleotides, the CDR3 is TGTGCCAGCAGCCCCAATAGACAAGAGACCCAGTACTTC.

This rearrangement joins TRBV9 to TRBJ2-2; 8 bases align to TRBD1. The CDR3 totals 16 residues. CDR1 and CDR2 (germline): SGDLS, YYNGEE. The junction had 6 bases not matched to a gene; V was cut back by 4 bases and J by 1 base. This CDR3 is CASSFPRGQNTGELFF. The CDR3 bases are TGTGCCAGCAGCTTCCCCAGGGGGCAGAACACCGGGGAGCTGTTTTTT.

This clone was detected only a few times. CDR3 sequence reads: CASSPGSPSGKLFF. CDR3 nucleotide sequence: TGTGCCAGCAGTCCGGGGAGTCCCAGTGGAAAACTGTTTTTT. This sequence joins TRBV6-5 and TRBJ1-4; D remains ambiguous. Germline lookup yields CDR1 MNHEY and CDR2 SVGAGI. Trimming removed 5 bases at V and 10 bases at J, with 17 bases between. CDR3 length equals 14 residues.

V gene TRBV12-5 combines with J gene TRBJ1-4; 10 positions match TRBD1. CDR3 length: 16 residues. Trimming took 5 bases from V and 5 from J; bases not matched to a gene: 8. Germline CDR1 is LGHNT and CDR2 is FRNRAP. This chain's CDR3 is CASGADRGRGNEKLFF. The DNA for the CDR3 is TGTGCTAGTGGTGCAGACAGGGGGCGCGGGAATGAAAAACTGTTTTTT.

The chain uses TRBV19 and TRBJ2-1; no clear D. From germline, CDR1 is LNHDA and CDR2 SQIVND (reference sequence). Trimming pared 5 bases from V and 4 bases from J, leaving 6 bases between. The CDR3 totals 12 residues. In nucleotides, the CDR3 is TGTGCCAGTAGTGACGGGTACAATGAGCAGTTCTTC. Translating gives CASSDGYNEQFF.

The chain carries TRBV4-2 and TRBJ1-4; 8 nucleotides align to TRBD1. Looked up from germline, CDR1 is LGHNA and CDR2 is YNFKEQ. The CDR3 contains 14 residues. The trim removed 4 bases at V and 8 bases at J, leaving 6 bases unmatched. As DNA, the CDR3 is TGTGCCAGCAGCCCAACGACAGGGGCCGAAAAACTGTTTTTT. Protein: CASSPTTGAEKLFF.

The V and J genes are TRBV6-4 and TRBJ2-7; tentatively, D is TRBD2 (6 bases). V lost 3 bases and J 6 bases, leaving 15 bases between the germline ends. Germline assignment: CDR1 MRHNA and CDR2 SNTAGT. The CDR3 consists of 14 residues. The CDR3 sequence: CASSEEGGTGEQYF. For the CDR3, the DNA is TGTGCCAGCAGTGAAGAGGGCGGGACTGGCGAGCAGTACTTC.

As to this clone: Compared with germline, one end of the junction differs, possibly owing to a read error. CDR3 loop: CASSRRWTETSHAF. The CDR3 DNA reads as TGTGCCAGCAGCCGCCGGTGGACAGAAACCTCTCACGCCTTC. This chain uses TRBV6-6 with TRBJ1-2; a possible D gene is TRBD1 (6 bases). Germline values: CDR1 MNHNY, CDR2 SVGAGI (reference sequence). The CDR3 runs to 14 residues.

V and J are TRBV6-6 and TRBJ1-2; the match to TRBD1 covers 9 bases. Trimming took 5 bases from V and 6 from J; bases not matched to a gene: 4. CDR3 length: 13 residues. CDR1 is MNHNY, CDR2 SVGAGI, per germline (reference sequence). The CDR3, as DNA: TGTGCCAGCAGTCCAAGGACAGGGGATGGCTACACCTTC. It yields the protein CASSPRTGDGYTF.

The chain has TRBV18 and TRBJ1-1, with no clear D. Germline V gives CDR1 KGHSH, CDR2 LQKENI. V dropped 3 bases and J dropped 1 base, with 6 bases sitting between them. The CDR3 runs 13 residues. This CDR3 is CASSPRRNTEAFF. Written as DNA, the CDR3 is TGTGCCAGCTCACCCCGCAGGAACACTGAAGCTTTCTTT. The complete variable domain, with remaining parts taken from reference TRBV18 and TRBJ1-1, reads NAGVMQNPRHLVRRRGQEARLRCSPMKGHSHVYWYRQLPEEGLKFMVYLQKENIIDESGMPKERFSAEFPKEGPSILRIQQVVRGDSAAYFCASSPRRNTEAFFGQGTRLTVV.

This rearrangement joins TRBV6-2 or TRBV6-3 to TRBJ2-1; TRBD1 matches 7 bases. J was trimmed by 14 bases and V by 0 bases; bases with no gene match: 1. The CDR3 has 11 amino acids. Germline V gene data show CDR1 as MNHEY and CDR2 as SVGEGT. The CDR3 region has the DNA TGTGCCAGCAGTTACTCGACAGGGAAGTTCTTC. Amino acids: CASSYSTGKFF.

V usage is TRBV19 and J usage is TRBJ2-1; TRBD2 agrees at 15 bases. CDR3 length: 15 residues. Looked up from germline, CDR1 is LNHDA and CDR2 is SQIVND (reference sequence). V was pared by 5 bases and J by 10 bases, with 6 bases of the junction left unmatched. The DNA for the CDR3 is TGTGCCAGTAGTCGGACTAGCGGGGGGGCAGACGAGCAGTTCTTC. Amino acids: CASSRTSGGADEQFF. Filled out from reference TRBV19 and TRBJ2-1, the complete variable domain reads DGGITQSPKYLFRKEGQNVTLSCEQNLNHDAMYWYRQDPGQGLRLIYYSQIVNDFQKGDIAEGYSVSREKKESFPLTVTSAQKNPTAFYLCASSRTSGGADEQFFGPGTRLTVL.

V is TRBV9 and J is TRBJ1-3, with TRBD1 matching over 9 bases. This CDR3 is 17 amino acids long. Per the germline V gene, CDR1 is SGDLS and CDR2 is YYNGEE. J gave up 2 bases and V 4 bases, and 10 bases lay outside the gene matches. The CDR3 region has the DNA TGTGCCAGCAGCCCCCGGGACAGGGTCTTTCCTGGAAACACCATATATTTT. Protein sequence: CASSPRDRVFPGNTIYF.

This chain links TRBV5-5 with TRBJ1-5; the match to TRBD1 covers 8 bases. The CDR3 consists of 19 residues. Germline V CDR1 and CDR2: SGHKS, YYEKEE (reference sequence). J was trimmed by 0 bases and V by 4 bases; bases with no gene match: 15. Written as DNA, the CDR3 is TGTGCCAGCAGCGAGTCATGGGACAGGAGGATCTATAGCAATCAGCCCCAGCATTTT. Protein sequence: CASSESWDRRIYSNQPQHF.

For the CDR3, the DNA is TGTGCCAGCAGTCCTGGACAGGCCCCGCAGTACTTC. It translates to CASSPGQAPQYF. This rearrangement joins TRBV6-5 to TRBJ2-7; 7 positions agree with TRBD1. Germline V gives CDR1 MNHEY, CDR2 SVGAGI. The CDR3 spans 12 residues. V lost 5 bases to trimming and J lost 9 bases; unmatched junction nucleotides: 7.

The chain has TRBV7-2 and TRBJ2-3, with 8 bases lining up with TRBD2. V dropped 6 bases and J dropped 4; count of bases not matched to a gene: 9. Germline values: CDR1 SGHTA, CDR2 FQGNSA. The CDR3 has 15 amino acids. DNA of the CDR3: TGTGCCAGCAGAATAAGCGGGAGTTGGGCAGATACGCAGTATTTT. Its translation: CASRISGSWADTQYF.

V gene TRBV5-6 combines with J gene TRBJ1-1, with 7 bases fitting TRBD1. Germline V gene lookup returns CDR1 SGHDT and CDR2 YYEEEE. This CDR3 is 14 amino acids long. V lost 0 bases to trimming and J lost 4 bases; unmatched junction nucleotides: 3. The CDR3 DNA reads as TGTGCCAGCAGCTTGGAATACAGGGGCACTGAAGCTTTCTTT. Translating it yields CASSLEYRGTEAFF.

This sequence joins TRBV2 and TRBJ1-5; possibly TRBD1 for D (5 bases). V lost 3 bases and J 6 bases, leaving 12 bases between the germline ends. CDR3 length equals 14 residues. CDR1 and CDR2 from the germline V gene are SNHLY and FYNNEI. The CDR3: CASSEETVSQPQHF. In DNA form, the CDR3 reads TGTGCCAGCAGTGAGGAGACAGTGAGTCAGCCCCAGCATTTT.

The CDR3 reads CASSSHSGRASDTQYF. CDR3 nucleotide sequence: TGCGCCAGCAGCTCCCATAGCGGGAGGGCCTCAGATACGCAGTATTTT. This sequence joins TRBV5-1 and TRBJ2-3; 11 bases are a match to TRBD2. Germline CDR1 is SGHRS and CDR2 is YFSETQ. This CDR3 comprises 16 residues. Unmatched junction bases numbered 7, after V lost 3 bases and J lost 4 bases.

The gene calls are TRBV29-1 and TRBJ2-5; TRBD1 might be the D (6 bases). Germline values: CDR1 SQVTM, CDR2 ANQGSEA. The CDR3 contains 12 residues. The DNA of the CDR3 is TGCACCACAGACAGGATGCGAGAGACCCAGTACTTC. It specifies CTTDRMRETQYF.